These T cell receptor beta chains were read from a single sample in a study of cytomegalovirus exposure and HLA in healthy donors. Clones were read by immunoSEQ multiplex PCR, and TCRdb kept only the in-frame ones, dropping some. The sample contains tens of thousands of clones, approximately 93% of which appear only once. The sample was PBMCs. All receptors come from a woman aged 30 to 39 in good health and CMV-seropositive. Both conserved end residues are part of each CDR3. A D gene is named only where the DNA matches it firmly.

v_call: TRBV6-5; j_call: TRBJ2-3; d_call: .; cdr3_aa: CASRKTFGSTDTQYF; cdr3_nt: TGTGCCAGCAGGAAAACTTTTGGTAGCACAGATACGCAGTATTTT
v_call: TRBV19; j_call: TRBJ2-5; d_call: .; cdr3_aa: CASSIGGAAKETQYF; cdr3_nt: TGTGCCAGTAGTATTGGCGGGGCGGCTAAAGAGACCCAGTACTTC
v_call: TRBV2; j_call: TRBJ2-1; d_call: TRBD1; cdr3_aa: CASSEDRSSYNEQFF; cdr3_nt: TGTGCCAGCAGTGAGGACAGGAGCTCCTACAATGAGCAGTTCTTC
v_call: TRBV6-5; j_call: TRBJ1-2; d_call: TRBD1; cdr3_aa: CASSYPPTGIRYGYTF; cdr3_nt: TGTGCCAGCAGTTACCCCCCGACAGGGATAAGGTATGGCTACACCTTC
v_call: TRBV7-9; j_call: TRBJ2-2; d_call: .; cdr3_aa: CASSPRLGNTGELFF; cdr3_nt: TGTGCCAGCAGCCCCAGACTAGGGAACACCGGGGAGCTGTTTTTT
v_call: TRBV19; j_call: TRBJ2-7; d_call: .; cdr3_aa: CASSISGNTREQYF; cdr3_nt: TGTGCCAGTAGTATTTCGGGTAACACGCGCGAGCAGTACTTC
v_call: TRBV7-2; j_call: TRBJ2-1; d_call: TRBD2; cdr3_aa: CASSLEETSAYNEQFF; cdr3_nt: TGTGCCAGCAGCTTAGAGGAGACTAGCGCATACAATGAGCAGTTCTTC
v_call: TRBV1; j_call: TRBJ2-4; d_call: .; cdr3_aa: CTSSQDAHRTTRRLAKNIQYF; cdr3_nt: TGCACCAGCAGCCAAGATGCCCATCGAACGACTAGGAGACTAGCCAAAAACATTCAGTACTTC
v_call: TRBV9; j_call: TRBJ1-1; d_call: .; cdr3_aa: CASSLRQGTEAFF; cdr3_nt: TGTGCCAGCAGCTTACGCCAGGGAACTGAAGCTTTCTTT
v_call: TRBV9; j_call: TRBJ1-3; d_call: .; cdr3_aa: CASSSSGESSGNTIYF; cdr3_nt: TGTGCCAGCAGCTCATCAGGGGAGAGCTCTGGAAACACCATATATTTT